This TCR beta chain appears in the sequencing data of a study of T cell responses to AZD1222 COVID-19 vaccine. Study-level findings and limits: Females made up more of the donors, who were largely white British, and clonal diversity may have come out too low. Only a handful of individuals given AZD1222 were seropositive at baseline. In the spike-specific TCR repertoire, nearly half reportedly target unmutated variant regions.

As to this clone: The target antigen is unknown.

Assay used: immunoSEQ multiplex PCR; TCRdb lists only in-frame clones, some missing. This sample carries roughly 120,000 clones, over 75% of them seen once, and the ten largest clones take roughly 9%. Trimming at V came to 4 bases and at J to 7 bases, leaving 4 bases not matched to a gene. This CDR3 contains 12 residues. Germline-derived CDR1 and CDR2 are SGDLS and YYNGEE. The chain uses TRBV9 and TRBJ1-2, with TRBD1 matching over 7 bases. Sample: peripheral blood, taken on day 0 of AZD1222 vaccination. The clonotype comes from an adult in good health. The CDR3 here is CASSQTGSGYTF. The DNA for the CDR3 is TGTGCCAGCAGCCAGACAGGGTCTGGCTACACCTTC.